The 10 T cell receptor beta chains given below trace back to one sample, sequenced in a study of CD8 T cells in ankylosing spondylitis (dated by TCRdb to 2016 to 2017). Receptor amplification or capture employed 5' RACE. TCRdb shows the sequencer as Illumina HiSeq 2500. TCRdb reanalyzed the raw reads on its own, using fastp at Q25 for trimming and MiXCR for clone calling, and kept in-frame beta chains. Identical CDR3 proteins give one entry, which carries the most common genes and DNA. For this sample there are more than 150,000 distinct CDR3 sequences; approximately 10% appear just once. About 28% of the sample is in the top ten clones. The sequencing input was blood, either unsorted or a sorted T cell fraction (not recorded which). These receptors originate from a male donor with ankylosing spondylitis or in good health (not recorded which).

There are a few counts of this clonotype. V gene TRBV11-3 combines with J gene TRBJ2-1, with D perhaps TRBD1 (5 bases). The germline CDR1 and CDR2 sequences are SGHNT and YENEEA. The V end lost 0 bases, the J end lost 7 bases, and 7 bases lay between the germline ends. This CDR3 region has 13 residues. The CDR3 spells CASSLEAGNEQFF. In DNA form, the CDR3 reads TGTGCCAGCAGCTTAGAGGCAGGGAATGAGCAGTTCTTC.

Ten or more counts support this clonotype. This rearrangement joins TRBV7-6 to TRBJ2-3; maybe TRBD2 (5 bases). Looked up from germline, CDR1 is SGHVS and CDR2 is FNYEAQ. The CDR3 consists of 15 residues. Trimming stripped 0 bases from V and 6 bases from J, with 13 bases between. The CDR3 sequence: CASSLAHGVMDTQYF. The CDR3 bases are TGTGCCAGCAGCTTAGCGCACGGGGTAATGGATACGCAGTATTTT.

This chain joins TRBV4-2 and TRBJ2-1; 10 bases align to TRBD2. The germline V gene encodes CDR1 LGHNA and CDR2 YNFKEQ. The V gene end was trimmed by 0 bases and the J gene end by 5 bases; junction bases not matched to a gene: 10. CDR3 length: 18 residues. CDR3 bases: TGTGCCAGCAGCCAAGATGAGGGGCGGACTAGCGGAAACAATGAGCAGTTCTTC. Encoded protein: CASSQDEGRTSGNNEQFF.

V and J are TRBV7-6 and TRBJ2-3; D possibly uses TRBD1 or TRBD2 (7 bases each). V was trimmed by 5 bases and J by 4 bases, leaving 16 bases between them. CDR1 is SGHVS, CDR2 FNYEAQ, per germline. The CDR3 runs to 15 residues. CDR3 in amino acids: CASSPVRGRADTQYF. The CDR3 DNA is TGTGCCAGCAGCCCCGTCAGGGGGAGGGCAGATACGCAGTATTTT. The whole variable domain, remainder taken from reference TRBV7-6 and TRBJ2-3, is GAGVSQSPRYKVTKRGQDVALRCDPISGHVSLYWYRQALGQGPEFLTYFNYEAQQDKSGLPNDRFSAERPEGSISTLTIQRTEQRDSAMYRCASSPVRGRADTQYFGPGTRLTVL.

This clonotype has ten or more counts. CDR3 loop: CASSSAGGSGNTIYF. CDR3 DNA sequence: TGCGCCAGCAGCTCTGCAGGGGGCTCTGGAAACACCATATATTTT. The chain employs TRBV5-1 and TRBJ1-3; 7 nucleotides align to TRBD1. This CDR3 contains 15 residues. Germline loops: CDR1 SGHRS, CDR2 YFSETQ. J lost 0 bases, V lost 3 bases, and 3 bases had no gene match.

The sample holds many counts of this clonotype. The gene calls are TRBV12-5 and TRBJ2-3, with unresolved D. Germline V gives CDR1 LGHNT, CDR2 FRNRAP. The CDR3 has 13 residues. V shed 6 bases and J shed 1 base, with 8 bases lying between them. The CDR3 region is CASGPDRTDTQYF. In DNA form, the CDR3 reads TGTGCTAGTGGCCCGGACCGCACAGATACGCAGTATTTT.

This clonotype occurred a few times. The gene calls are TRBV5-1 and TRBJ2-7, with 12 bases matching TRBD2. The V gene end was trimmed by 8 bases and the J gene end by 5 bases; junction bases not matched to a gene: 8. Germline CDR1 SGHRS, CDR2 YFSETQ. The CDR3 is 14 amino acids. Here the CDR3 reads CASCRLAGVDEQYF. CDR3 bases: TGCGCCAGTTGTCGACTAGCGGGAGTGGACGAGCAGTACTTC.

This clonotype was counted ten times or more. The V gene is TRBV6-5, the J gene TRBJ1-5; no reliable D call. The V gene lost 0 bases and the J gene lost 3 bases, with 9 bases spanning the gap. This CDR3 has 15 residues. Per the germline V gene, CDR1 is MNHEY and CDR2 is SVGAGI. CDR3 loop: CASSYSSGNNQPQHF. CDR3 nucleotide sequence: TGTGCCAGCAGTTACTCATCGGGGAACAATCAGCCCCAGCATTTT.

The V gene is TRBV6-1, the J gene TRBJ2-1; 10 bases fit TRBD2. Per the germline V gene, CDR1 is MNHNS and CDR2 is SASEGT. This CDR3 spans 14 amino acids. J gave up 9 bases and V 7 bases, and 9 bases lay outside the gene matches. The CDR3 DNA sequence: TGTGCCAGCAATCTAGCGGGGGCGTTCGGTGAGCAGTTCTTC. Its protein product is CASNLAGAFGEQFF.

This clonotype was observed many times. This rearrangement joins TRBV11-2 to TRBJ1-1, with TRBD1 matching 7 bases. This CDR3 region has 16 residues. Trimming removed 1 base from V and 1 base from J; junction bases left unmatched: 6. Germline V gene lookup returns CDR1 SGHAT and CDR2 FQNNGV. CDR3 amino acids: CASSLGQGFPNTEAFF. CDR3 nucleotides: TGTGCCAGCAGCTTAGGACAGGGTTTTCCGAACACTGAAGCTTTCTTT.